The 15 T cell receptor beta chains below all came from one sample that was sequenced in a study of T cell responses to AZD1222 COVID-19 vaccine. Using immunoSEQ multiplex PCR, the repertoire was profiled, and TCRdb retains in-frame clones only, with some absent. The sample includes roughly 160,000 clones, about 93% of them seen just once. This specimen was peripheral blood, taken on day 0 of AZD1222 vaccination. These receptors all stem from an adult in good health.

This chain links TRBV12-5 with TRBJ1-5; 8 bases agree with TRBD1. CDR1 LGHNT and CDR2 FRNRAP come from the germline V gene. There are 14 residues in the CDR3. Losses at the gene ends were 5 bases for V and 7 bases for J; bases not matched to a gene: 7. This CDR3 is CASGPGGPMQPQHF. The CDR3 DNA is TGTGCTAGTGGTCCAGGGGGCCCGATGCAGCCCCAGCATTTT. Filled out from reference TRBV12-5 and TRBJ1-5, the complete variable domain reads DARVTQTPRHKVTEMGQEVTMRCQPILGHNTVFWYRQTMMQGLELLAYFRNRAPLDDSGMPKDRFSAEMPDATLATLKIQPSEPRDSAVYFCASGPGGPMQPQHFGDGTRLSIL.

V gene TRBV5-1 combines with J gene TRBJ1-2, with TRBD1 matching 8 bases. The germline V gene has CDR1 SGHRS and CDR2 YFSETQ. The CDR3 runs 13 residues. V shed 3 bases, J shed 6 bases, and the junction held 4 bases outside the gene matches. CDR3 amino acids: CASSSQGVDGYTF. The CDR3 coding sequence is TGCGCCAGCAGCTCACAGGGGGTCGATGGCTACACCTTC. The whole variable domain, filled in from reference TRBV5-1 and TRBJ1-2, reads KAGVTQTPRYLIKTRGQQVTLSCSPISGHRSVSWYQQTPGQGLQFLFEYFSETQRNKGNFPGRFSGRQFSNSRSEMNVSTLELGDSALYLCASSSQGVDGYTFGSGTRLTVV.

This chain uses TRBV2 with TRBJ2-1; possible D gene TRBD1, 6 bases. CDR1 SNHLY and CDR2 FYNNEI come from the germline V gene. The germline V and J ends were trimmed by 8 bases and 10 bases, with 15 bases remaining between them. This CDR3 has 12 amino acids. CDR3 in DNA: TGTGCCAGCGGCGGACAGCTTCGCGAGCAGTTCTTC. This sequence encodes CASGGQLREQFF.

This clone was counted a single time. V and J are TRBV19 and TRBJ1-2; no definite D call. V shed 4 bases and J shed 5 bases, with 11 bases lying between them. Per the germline V gene, CDR1 is LNHDA and CDR2 is SQIVND (reference sequence). CDR3 length: 13 amino acids. CDR3 sequence: CASSTDPSYGYTF. The CDR3 bases are TGTGCCAGTAGTACGGACCCGTCTTATGGCTACACCTTC. Drawing the rest from reference TRBV19 and TRBJ1-2, the complete variable domain is DGGITQSPKYLFRKEGQNVTLSCEQNLNHDAMYWYRQDPGQGLRLIYYSQIVNDFQKGDIAEGYSVSREKKESFPLTVTSAQKNPTAFYLCASSTDPSYGYTFGSGTRLTVV.

J is TRBJ1-1 and V is TRBV18, with a tentative D call TRBD1 (6 bases). Looked up from germline, CDR1 is KGHSH and CDR2 is LQKENI. The CDR3 contains 14 residues. V gave up 3 bases and J gave up 1 base, with 9 bases separating them. CDR3 sequence reads: CASSPRGANTEAFF. CDR3 DNA: TGTGCCAGCTCACCCCGGGGGGCGAACACTGAAGCTTTCTTT.

The rearrangement joins TRBV4-2 to TRBJ1-1; no definite D call. The CDR3 totals 13 residues. The ends were cut back, 2 bases at V and 3 bases at J, with 7 bases in the middle. Germline V lookup: CDR1 LGHNA, CDR2 YNFKEQ. This CDR3 is CASSQQLDTEAFF. Written as DNA, the CDR3 is TGTGCCAGCAGCCAACAGCTAGACACTGAAGCTTTCTTT.

The rearrangement joins TRBV5-8 to TRBJ2-7; weak D call: TRBD1 (6 bases). Looked up from germline, CDR1 is SGHTS and CDR2 is YDEGEE. The V end was cut by 4 bases, the J end by 0 bases, with 17 bases between. This CDR3 spans 16 amino acids. In DNA, the CDR3 is TGTGCCAGCAGCCGTGCCCGGGACATCCTCTCCTACGAGCAGTACTTC. This translates into CASSRARDILSYEQYF.

The chain links TRBV6-1 to TRBJ1-4, with 7 positions matching TRBD1. This CDR3 is built from 15 residues. Trimming cost V 3 bases and J 2 bases; bases outside gene matches: 3. Germline V gene sequence: CDR1 MNHNS, CDR2 SASEGT. The CDR3 nucleotides are TGTGCCAGCAGTGAGACAGGGCGGACTAATGAAAAACTGTTTTTT. Translating gives CASSETGRTNEKLFF.

The sample holds one count of this clone. The chain employs TRBV28 and TRBJ1-2, with D hard to call. CDR3 size: 12 residues. Germline V gives CDR1 MDHEN, CDR2 SYDVKM. The germline V and J ends were trimmed by 6 bases and 8 bases, with 13 bases remaining between them. This CDR3 is CASSYPRRGYTF. DNA of the CDR3: TGTGCCAGCAGCTACCCCAGGCGCGGCTACACCTTC.

The rearrangement links TRBV9 to TRBJ2-1; TRBD2 agrees at 7 bases. Germline CDR1 reads SGDLS; CDR2 reads YYNGEE. This CDR3 region has 15 residues. V dropped 3 bases and J dropped 4; count of bases not matched to a gene: 7. The CDR3 region has the DNA TGTGCCAGCAGCGGGGGACTAAGCGGTTACAATGAGCAGTTCTTC. Translating it yields CASSGGLSGYNEQFF.

This clone was observed a single time. V gene TRBV7-9 combines with J gene TRBJ1-1; possible D gene TRBD1, 5 bases. The CDR3 runs 15 residues. Germline assignment: CDR1 SEHNR and CDR2 FQNEAQ (reference sequence). Trimming took off 4 bases at V and 4 bases at J, with 16 bases between the two ends. Written as DNA, the CDR3 is TGTGCCAGCAGCTCTGAGACAGTATTTGCCACTGAAGCTTTCTTT. It specifies CASSSETVFATEAFF.

The chain uses TRBV3-1 (or the pseudogene TRBV3-2) and TRBJ1-2, with a possible D match to TRBD1 (6 bases). V was trimmed by 7 bases and J by 8 bases, leaving 20 bases between them. Germline V gene lookup returns CDR1 LGHDT and CDR2 YNNKEL (reference sequence). The CDR3 loop spans 14 amino acids. In nucleotides, the CDR3 is TGTGCCAGCAACTCGCTGGGGGGCAGTCGGGGCTACACCTTC. Translated: CASNSLGGSRGYTF.

The chain joins TRBV11-2 to TRBJ2-7; D is unresolved. Germline CDR1 and CDR2: SGHAT and FQNNGV. The CDR3 loop spans 15 amino acids. Deletions cut 4 bases from V and 2 bases from J, with 15 bases between. The CDR3 loop reads CASSSRLGPTYEQYF. As DNA, the CDR3 is TGTGCCAGCAGCTCACGACTCGGCCCAACCTACGAGCAGTACTTC.

The V gene is TRBV5-5, the J gene TRBJ1-4; TRBD1 might be the D (6 bases). With 2 bases removed from V and 10 bases from J, the gap between germline ends came to 15 bases. This CDR3 has 14 amino acids. The germline gives CDR1 SGHKS, CDR2 YYEKEE (reference sequence). This chain's CDR3 is CASSFRQAGIKLFF. CDR3 nucleotide sequence: TGTGCCAGCAGCTTCAGACAGGCCGGAATAAAACTGTTTTTT.

The genes are TRBV6-2 or TRBV6-3 and TRBJ2-7, with 8 bases fitting TRBD2. This CDR3 region has 15 residues. V lost 0 bases and J lost 2; bases outside the gene matches: 3. Germline loops: CDR1 MNHEY, CDR2 SVGEGT. The CDR3 DNA is TGTGCCAGCAGTTACTCCCCAGCGGGAGCCTACGAGCAGTACTTC. It encodes CASSYSPAGAYEQYF.